The 5 T cell receptor beta chains below all came from one sample that was sequenced in a study of post-analysis software for immune sequencing data. What these receptors recognize is not known. Included in the TCR beta cDNA libraries were unique molecular identifiers. MiXCR was run by TCRdb on the PCR reads, yielding one entry per CDR3 protein. The sample consists of roughly 600,000 distinct CDR3 sequences, 40% to 50% of them appearing once. Notes on the study in general: Relative to controls, patients had several TRBV segments at higher frequency, with TRBV5-6, TRBV5-1 and TRBV20-1 among these.

The source material was blood. These receptors all stem from a girl aged 10-17 years with multiple sclerosis.

This clonotype was observed a few times. The V and J genes are TRBV10-3 and TRBJ1-2; tentative D call: TRBD1 (5 bases). Looked up from germline, CDR1 is ENHRY and CDR2 is SYGVKD. The V end lost 2 bases, the J end lost 8 bases, and 12 bases lay between the germline ends. CDR3 length equals 13 residues. CDR3 residues: CAISEVPGQGYTF. Here the CDR3 DNA reads TGTGCCATCAGTGAGGTACCAGGGCAGGGCTACACCTTC.

The chain employs TRBV29-1 and TRBJ2-7, with D tentatively TRBD2 (6 bases). The CDR3 covers 14 residues. Germline V gene data show CDR1 as SQVTM and CDR2 as ANQGSEA. V lost 4 bases, J lost 7 bases, and 20 bases lay in between. CDR3: CSVALRDSSREQYF. CDR3 bases: TGCAGCGTTGCGCTTCGGGACTCCTCTCGGGAGCAGTACTTC.

The chain links TRBV10-3 to TRBJ2-7; TRBD1 might be the D (6 bases). The germline V and J ends were trimmed by 3 bases and 3 bases, with 12 bases remaining between them. CDR1 ENHRY and CDR2 SYGVKD come from the germline V gene. The CDR3 is made up of 14 amino acids. DNA for the CDR3: TGTGCCATCAGTGACCCCTCGGACAGCTACGAGCAGTACTTC. Protein: CAISDPSDSYEQYF.

The chain has TRBV5-1 and TRBJ2-5, with 10 bases that match TRBD1. Germline V lookup: CDR1 SGHRS, CDR2 YFSETQ. With 2 bases clipped from V and 2 bases from J, the junction kept 3 bases outside the gene matches. The CDR3 runs to 15 residues. CDR3 DNA sequence: TGCGCCAGCAGCTTCCGGGACAGGGGTCAAGAGACCCAGTACTTC. Encoded protein: CASSFRDRGQETQYF.

The rearrangement links TRBV7-9 to TRBJ2-7, with D tentatively TRBD2 (6 bases). The CDR3 loop spans 14 amino acids. CDR1 and CDR2 (germline): SEHNR, FQNEAQ (reference sequence). V gave up 5 bases and J gave up 6 bases, with 17 bases separating them. The CDR3 region has the DNA TGTGCCAGCAGCCCTAGCCCGGGAGTGGGCGAGCAGTACTTC. It codes for CASSPSPGVGEQYF.